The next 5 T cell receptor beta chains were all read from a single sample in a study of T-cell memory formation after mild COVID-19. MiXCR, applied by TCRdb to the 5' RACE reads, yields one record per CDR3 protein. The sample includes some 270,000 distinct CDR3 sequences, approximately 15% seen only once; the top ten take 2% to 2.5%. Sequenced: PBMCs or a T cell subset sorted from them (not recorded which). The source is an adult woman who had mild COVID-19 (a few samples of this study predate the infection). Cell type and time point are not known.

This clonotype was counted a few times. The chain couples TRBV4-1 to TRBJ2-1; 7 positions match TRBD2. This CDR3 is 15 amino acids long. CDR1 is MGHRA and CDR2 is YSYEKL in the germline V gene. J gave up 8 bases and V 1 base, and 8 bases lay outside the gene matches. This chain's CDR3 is CASSQVGTTHDEQFF. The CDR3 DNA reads TGCGCCAGCAGCCAAGTCGGGACTACCCACGATGAGCAGTTCTTC.

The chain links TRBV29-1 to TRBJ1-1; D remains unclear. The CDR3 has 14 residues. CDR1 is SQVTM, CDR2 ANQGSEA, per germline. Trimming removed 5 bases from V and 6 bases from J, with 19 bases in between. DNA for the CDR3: TGCAGCGTTTCCCTCTTTGCAGTGGTTCCTGAAGCTTTCTTT. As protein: CSVSLFAVVPEAFF.

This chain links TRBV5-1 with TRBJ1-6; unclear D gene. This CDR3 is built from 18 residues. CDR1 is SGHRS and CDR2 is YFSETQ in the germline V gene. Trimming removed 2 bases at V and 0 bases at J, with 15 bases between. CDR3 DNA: TGCGCCAGCAGCTTCGTTACGGTAGCGAGCTCCTATAATTCACCCCTCCACTTT. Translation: CASSFVTVASSYNSPLHF.

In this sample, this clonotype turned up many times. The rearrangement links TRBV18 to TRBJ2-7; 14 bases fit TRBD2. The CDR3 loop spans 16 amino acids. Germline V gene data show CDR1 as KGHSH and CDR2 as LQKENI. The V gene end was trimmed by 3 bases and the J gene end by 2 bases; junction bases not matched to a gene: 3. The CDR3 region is CASSPGLAGGTYEQYF. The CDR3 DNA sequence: TGTGCCAGCTCACCCGGACTAGCGGGGGGAACCTACGAGCAGTACTTC.

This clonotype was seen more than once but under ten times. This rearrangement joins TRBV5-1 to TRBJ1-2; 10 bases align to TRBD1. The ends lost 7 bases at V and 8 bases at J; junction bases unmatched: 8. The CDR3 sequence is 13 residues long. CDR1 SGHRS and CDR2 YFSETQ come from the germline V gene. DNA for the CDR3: TGCGCCAGCGCTCCGGGACAGGGGAGCGGCTACACCTTC. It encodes CASAPGQGSGYTF. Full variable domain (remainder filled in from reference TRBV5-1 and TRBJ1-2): KAGVTQTPRYLIKTRGQQVTLSCSPISGHRSVSWYQQTPGQGLQFLFEYFSETQRNKGNFPGRFSGRQFSNSRSEMNVSTLELGDSALYLCASAPGQGSGYTFGSGTRLTVV.